This T cell receptor beta chain was sequenced for a study of T cells in women clearing cervical HPV infection. Profiling relied on immunoSEQ multiplex PCR, and the TCRdb table lists in-frame clones only, not all of them. This sample's clone table lists some 24,000 clones. Per germline, CDR1 SGHRS and CDR2 YFSETQ. V was shortened by 5 bases and J by 2 bases, with 20 bases between the two germline ends. This CDR3 is built from 17 residues. With regard to this clone: The read halts 3 residues ahead of the CDR3 end, with the missing end drawn from the germline J gene.

V is TRBV5-1 and J is TRBJ2-1, with a tentative D call TRBD1 (5 bases). The receptor comes from a woman between 18 and 70 years old with a cervical HPV16 infection that either progressed to CIN3+ or cleared (not recorded which). Source material: blood buffy coat. This chain's CDR3 is CASRGDGFHQTYNEQFF. The DNA read from the CDR3 is TGCGCCAGCAGAGGGGATGGGTTCCATCAAACCTACAATGAG.